These 32 T cell receptor beta chains originate from one sample sequenced in a study of HIV-infected children after antiretroviral therapy interruption. Noted treatment: PENTA 11 planned treatment interruption arm or continuous ART arm. RNA-based 3' RACE libraries used unique molecular identifiers. MiXCR was run by TCRdb on the 3' RACE reads, yielding one entry per CDR3 protein. The sample includes 30,000 to 40,000 distinct CDR3 sequences, 5% to 8% of them seen just once. The starting material was CD45RA+ CD4+ T cells from PBMCs, pooled from several time points, obtained from a donor given antiretroviral therapy, either interrupted or continuous. Subset specified: naive CD4+ CD45RA+ CD45RO- T cells. The receptors were gathered from a pool of human donors with HIV.

This clonotype was seen ten or more times. V and J are TRBV29-1 and TRBJ2-5; a weak D match, TRBD1 (6 bases). This CDR3 spans 15 amino acids. CDR1 SQVTM and CDR2 ANQGSEA come from the germline V gene. Trimming took off 6 bases at V and 4 bases at J, with 21 bases between the two ends. The CDR3 protein is CSVGTFIVAPETQYF. CDR3 bases: TGCAGCGTAGGGACATTTATCGTCGCTCCAGAGACCCAGTACTTC.

The V gene is TRBV20-1, the J gene TRBJ2-5; the match to TRBD2 covers 11 bases. From germline, CDR1 is DFQATT and CDR2 SNEGSKA (reference sequence). J lost 1 base, V lost 7 bases, and 5 bases had no gene match. The CDR3 is 14 residues long. The CDR3, as DNA: TGCAGTGGCCAGACTAGCGGGATCCAAGAGACCCAGTACTTC. This gives the protein CSGQTSGIQETQYF.

A few counts support this clonotype. The chain is built from TRBV7-8 and TRBJ2-7; the match to TRBD2 covers 8 bases. V trimming: 5 bases; J trimming: 3 bases; junction bases outside the gene matches: 21. The germline CDR1 and CDR2 sequences are SGHVS and FQNEAQ. CDR3 length equals 19 residues. The CDR3 reads CASSKFGGGADESRYEQYF. In nucleotides, the CDR3 is TGTGCCAGCAGCAAGTTCGGGGGGGGGGCGGATGAATCCCGCTACGAGCAGTACTTC.

This clonotype was counted many times. The V call is TRBV7-2, the J call TRBJ2-1; 10 positions match TRBD2. After removal of 2 bases from V and 1 base from J, the junction contained 5 bases not matched to a gene. The CDR3 extends over 17 amino acids. From germline, CDR1 is SGHTA and CDR2 FQGNSA. Here the CDR3 DNA reads TGTGCCAGCAGCTTACGCCGGACTAGCGGATCCTACAATGAGCAGTTCTTC. This encodes CASSLRRTSGSYNEQFF.

This clonotype has only a few counts. The CDR3 DNA reads as TGTGCCAGCAGCCACAAGTCGTGGCAGACTAGCGGGGGGGTTGAGCAGTTCTTC. It specifies CASSHKSWQTSGGVEQFF. The rearrangement uses TRBV4-2 and TRBJ2-1; 14 bases match TRBD2. The germline CDR1 and CDR2 sequences are LGHNA and YNFKEQ. V lost 3 bases to trimming and J lost 9 bases; unmatched junction nucleotides: 13. The CDR3 extends over 18 amino acids.

This clonotype has at least ten counts. The V call is TRBV20-1, the J call TRBJ1-5, with no clear D. Germline CDR1 reads DFQATT; CDR2 reads SNEGSKA (reference sequence). The CDR3 consists of 13 residues. The ends were cut back, 3 bases at V and 7 bases at J, with 13 bases in the middle. The CDR3 is CSASSSTEQPQHF. CDR3 nucleotide sequence: TGCAGTGCTAGTAGCTCGACCGAACAGCCCCAGCATTTT.

V usage is TRBV18 and J usage is TRBJ2-4; no firm D call. V lost 2 bases and J 1 base, leaving 6 bases between the germline ends. The CDR3 runs to 14 residues. Germline V gene data show CDR1 as KGHSH and CDR2 as LQKENI. CDR3 region: CASSPMGAKNIQYF. The CDR3 DNA sequence: TGTGCCAGCTCACCAATGGGGGCCAAAAACATTCAGTACTTC. The entire variable domain, with the rest obtained from reference TRBV18 and TRBJ2-4, is as follows: NAGVMQNPRHLVRRRGQEARLRCSPMKGHSHVYWYRQLPEEGLKFMVYLQKENIIDESGMPKERFSAEFPKEGPSILRIQQVVRGDSAAYFCASSPMGAKNIQYFGAGTRLSVL.

This clonotype was recorded at least ten times. Compared with germline, one end of the junction differs, possibly owing to a read error. V gene TRBV12-3 or TRBV12-4 combines with J gene TRBJ2-1; possibly TRBD2 for D (7 bases). The CDR3 contains 16 residues. CDR3 nucleotide sequence: TGTGCAAGCAGCCAAGAATGGGGGGGCGCGGATGCTGAGCAGTTCTTC. This codes for CASSQEWGGADAEQFF.

This clonotype was counted many times. The CDR3 reads CASSLARTIKSEQFF. CDR3 DNA: TGTGCCAGCAGCTTGGCCCGGACAATTAAATCTGAGCAGTTCTTC. The V call is TRBV5-6, the J call TRBJ2-1; the D gene is possibly TRBD1 (5 bases). In germline, CDR1 is SGHDT, CDR2 YYEEEE. The CDR3 has 15 residues. Trimming removed 0 bases at V and 9 bases at J, with 16 bases between.

Many counts were recorded for this clonotype. The chain uses TRBV20-1 and TRBJ1-1; a weak D match, TRBD1 (6 bases). CDR1 DFQATT and CDR2 SNEGSKA come from the germline V gene (reference sequence). CDR3 length equals 14 residues. The V end lost 6 bases, the J end lost 4 bases, and 18 bases lay between the germline ends. CDR3 in amino acids: CSALFWGQSTEAFF. CDR3 sequence (DNA): TGCAGTGCCCTTTTCTGGGGGCAGAGCACTGAAGCTTTCTTT.

This clonotype was picked up many times. The chain uses TRBV29-1 and TRBJ2-1; a possible D gene is TRBD2 (5 bases). The ends were cut back, 6 bases at V and 4 bases at J, with 13 bases in the middle. Germline values: CDR1 SQVTM, CDR2 ANQGSEA. The length of the CDR3 is 13 residues. CDR3 nucleotides: TGCAGCGTGGACGGACTGGTATACAATGAGCAGTTCTTC. It translates to CSVDGLVYNEQFF.

This clonotype has a count of ten or more. The CDR3 sequence is CASSRQTNLGYEQYF. CDR3 sequence (DNA): TGCGCCAGCAGTCGACAGACTAATCTGGGGTACGAGCAGTACTTC. The rearrangement uses TRBV23-1 and TRBJ2-7; D may correspond to TRBD1 or TRBD2 (5 bases each). TRBV23-1 is reported as an ORF; its role is uncertain. The V gene lost 4 bases and the J gene lost 4 bases, with 17 bases spanning the gap. The CDR3 consists of 15 residues.

This clonotype was recorded a few times. V is TRBV20-1 and J is TRBJ2-5; 9 bases align to TRBD2. V dropped 7 bases and J dropped 5; count of bases not matched to a gene: 11. Germline V gives CDR1 DFQATT, CDR2 SNEGSKA (reference sequence). This CDR3 region has 14 residues. The CDR3: CSVPAGTSRETQYF. DNA for the CDR3: TGCAGTGTTCCCGCCGGGACTAGCAGGGAGACCCAGTACTTC.

The sample holds many counts of this clonotype. The chain carries TRBV6-6 and TRBJ1-4; TRBD1 is a possible D gene (6 bases). Germline values: CDR1 MNHNY, CDR2 SVGAGI (reference sequence). The V end was cut by 6 bases, the J end by 13 bases, with 15 bases between. CDR3 size: 12 residues. This CDR3 reads CASSTTGVGLFF. Written as DNA, the CDR3 is TGTGCCAGCAGCACGACAGGAGTTGGACTGTTTTTT.

This clonotype was observed many times. The rearrangement links TRBV18 to TRBJ2-5; the D call may be TRBD1 or TRBD2 (5 bases each). The CDR3 sequence is 15 residues long. CDR1 KGHSH and CDR2 LQKENI come from the germline V gene. The germline V and J ends were trimmed by 4 bases and 0 bases, with 12 bases remaining between them. The CDR3 nucleotides are TGTGCCAGCTCACGCAACCGGGACGACCAAGAGACCCAGTACTTC. Its protein product is CASSRNRDDQETQYF.

This clonotype was seen many times. The rearrangement links TRBV7-9 to TRBJ2-7; D gene uncertain. The CDR3 totals 14 residues. CDR1 is SEHNR, CDR2 FQNEAQ, per germline (reference sequence). The germline V and J ends were trimmed by 5 bases and 0 bases, with 11 bases remaining between them. The CDR3 sequence is CASSGSGPSYEQYF. As DNA, the CDR3 is TGTGCCAGCAGCGGGTCGGGTCCCTCCTACGAGCAGTACTTC. The full variable domain, with the rest looked up from reference TRBV7-9 and TRBJ2-7, is DTGVSQNPRHKITKRGQNVTFRCDPISEHNRLYWYRQTLGQGPEFLTYFQNEAQLEKSRLLSDRFSAERPKGSFSTLEIQRTEQGDSAMYLCASSGSGPSYEQYFGPGTRLTVT.

This clonotype was observed at least ten times. The chain recombines TRBV7-2 with TRBJ2-5; 9 bases map to TRBD2. Germline CDR1 and CDR2: SGHTA and FQGNSA. The CDR3 spans 15 residues. Trimming cost V 4 bases and J 2 bases; bases outside gene matches: 5. The CDR3, as DNA: TGTGCCAGCAGCTCTAGCGGGATTCGACAAGAGACCCAGTACTTC. It yields the protein CASSSSGIRQETQYF.

For this clonotype: Relative to the germline gene, one junction end is altered; a read error may explain this. The J gene is TRBJ2-1, the V gene TRBV4-2, with 7 bases aligning to TRBD2. The CDR3 is 17 amino acids. The germline CDR1 and CDR2 sequences are LGHNA and YNFKEQ. The CDR3 reads CASSRAGTTSSYNEQFF. DNA for the CDR3: TGCGCCAGCAGCCGAGCGGGGACTACAAGCTCCTACAATGAGCAGTTCTTC.

The table lists this clonotype with many counts. The junction departs from germline at one end; a sequencing error may be responsible. The genes are TRBV6-6 and TRBJ1-4, with D perhaps TRBD1 (6 bases). The CDR3 totals 15 residues. Looked up from germline, CDR1 is MNHNY and CDR2 is SVGAGI (reference sequence). The CDR3 DNA reads as TGTGCCAGCAGTGATGAGGGGGGGGCCAACGAAAGATTATTTTTC. This translates into CASSDEGGANERLFF.

This clonotype showed up many times. The rearrangement uses TRBV5-1 and TRBJ2-5; 11 positions agree with TRBD1. V lost 0 bases, J lost 5 bases, and 9 bases stayed unmatched. CDR1 is SGHRS, CDR2 YFSETQ, per germline. The CDR3 loop spans 17 amino acids. The CDR3 DNA is TGCGCCAGCAGCTTGGCCCGGTGGACAGGGGGCATGGAGACCCAGTACTTC. The encoded protein is CASSLARWTGGMETQYF.

This clonotype appeared many times. The junction and the germline gene differ at one end; a read error may be behind it. The gene calls are TRBV12-3 or TRBV12-4 and TRBJ1-1; D gene ambiguous. The CDR3 has 13 residues. CDR3 sequence reads: CASSLDTNTEVFF. The CDR3 DNA sequence: TGTGCAAGCAGCTTAGACACAAACACAGAAGTCTTCTTT.

By proportion, this clonotype is medium-sized. An end of the junction does not agree with germline; a read error may underlie this. The gene calls are TRBV6-6 and TRBJ2-4; 7 nucleotides agree with TRBD1. Germline CDR1 MNHNY, CDR2 SVGAGI (reference sequence). This CDR3 region has 13 residues. For the CDR3, the DNA is TGTGCCAGCAGTGGACAGGTTCAAAACACCTTGTACTTT. Translating gives CASSGQVQNTLYF.

This clonotype was counted only a few times. The chain joins TRBV6-5 to TRBJ2-1; TRBD2 aligns across 11 bases. There are 15 residues in the CDR3. CDR1 MNHEY and CDR2 SVGAGI come from the germline V gene. Trimming removed 8 bases from V and 5 bases from J; junction bases left unmatched: 8. Written as DNA, the CDR3 is TGTGCCAGCGGGCGACTAGCGGGGACGAACAATGAGCAGTTCTTC. This translates into CASGRLAGTNNEQFF.

This clonotype was seen only a few times. CDR3 nucleotide sequence: TGTGCCAGCAGTGTTCGAGCCCTACAAGAGACCCAGTACTTC. This codes for CASSVRALQETQYF. This chain links TRBV2 with TRBJ2-5; the D is unclear. This CDR3 has 14 amino acids. CDR1 is SNHLY and CDR2 is FYNNEI in the germline V gene. V lost 4 bases and J lost 2, with 11 bases in between.

This clonotype showed up many times. The chain links TRBV7-2 to TRBJ2-7, with 9 bases fitting TRBD1. V lost 3 bases and J lost 7; bases outside the gene matches: 7. There are 14 residues in the CDR3. CDR1 and CDR2 from the germline V gene are SGHTA and FQGNSA. As DNA, the CDR3 is TGTGCCAGCAGCTTGGGACAGGGCCCCAAAGAGCAGTACTTC. Its translation: CASSLGQGPKEQYF.

The gene calls are TRBV20-1 and TRBJ2-5, with 9 bases aligning to TRBD2. The V gene's germline CDR1 is DFQATT and CDR2 SNEGSKA (reference sequence). The V and J ends lost 5 bases and 4 bases, in that order; junction bases with no gene match: 11. CDR3 length equals 15 residues. CDR3 region: CSAPWRPAGGETQYF. In DNA form, the CDR3 reads TGCAGTGCTCCCTGGAGGCCAGCGGGAGGAGAGACCCAGTACTTC.

This clonotype appeared a single time. The chain has TRBV6-6 and TRBJ2-7, with 7 bases lining up with TRBD2. Germline values: CDR1 MNHNY, CDR2 SVGAGI (reference sequence). The CDR3 consists of 18 residues. With 8 bases clipped from V and 10 bases from J, the junction kept 29 bases outside the gene matches. CDR3 in DNA: TGTGCCAGCGGTGATGCCTGGGGGGGATCAGTTTTTATTTATGAACAGTACTTC. Protein product: CASGDAWGGSVFIYEQYF.

At least ten counts were recorded for this clonotype. The gene calls are TRBV6-1 and TRBJ2-1; 11 bases agree with TRBD2. CDR3 length equals 18 residues. The V gene's germline CDR1 is MNHNS and CDR2 SASEGT. J lost 0 bases, V lost 7 bases, and 11 bases had no gene match. The chain's CDR3 is CASKPSGGPPCSYNEQFF. DNA for the CDR3: TGTGCCAGCAAGCCTAGCGGGGGGCCACCATGCTCCTACAATGAGCAGTTCTTC.

There are many counts of this clonotype. This chain links TRBV11-2 with TRBJ2-5; D not resolved. CDR1 is SGHAT and CDR2 is FQNNGV in the germline V gene. The CDR3 sequence is 12 residues long. V shed 1 base and J shed 2 bases, with 2 bases lying between them. This CDR3 is CASSLGQETQYF. The CDR3 DNA is TGTGCCAGCAGCTTAGGACAAGAGACCCAGTACTTC.

For the CDR3, the DNA is TGTGCCAGTAGTGCTGGGAGGGAGACCCAGTACTTC. This sequence encodes CASSAGRETQYF. The gene calls are TRBV19 and TRBJ2-5, with D maybe TRBD2 (6 bases). The V gene's germline CDR1 is LNHDA and CDR2 SQIVND (reference sequence). This CDR3 contains 12 residues. V lost 5 bases and J lost 5, with 9 bases in between. Full variable domain (missing parts from reference TRBV19 and TRBJ2-5): DGGITQSPKYLFRKEGQNVTLSCEQNLNHDAMYWYRQDPGQGLRLIYYSQIVNDFQKGDIAEGYSVSREKKESFPLTVTSAQKNPTAFYLCASSAGRETQYFGPGTRLLVL.

This clonotype was seen many times. The chain uses TRBV7-2 and TRBJ1-5, with D possibly being TRBD1 (6 bases). The CDR3 loop spans 16 amino acids. V lost 3 bases and J 2 bases, leaving 14 bases between the germline ends. Germline loops: CDR1 SGHTA, CDR2 FQGNSA. This CDR3 is CASSLSGGRGNQPQHF. CDR3 in DNA: TGTGCCAGCAGCTTGTCGGGGGGCAGAGGCAATCAGCCCCAGCATTTT.

This clonotype showed up many times. The chain links TRBV7-2 to TRBJ2-1, with TRBD1 as a possible D gene (5 bases). V dropped 1 base and J dropped 8 bases, with 15 bases sitting between them. Germline CDR1 reads SGHTA; CDR2 reads FQGNSA. This CDR3 spans 15 amino acids. CDR3 in DNA: TGTGCCAGCAGCTTAGAGGGCAGGGTCCGGGATGAGCAGTTCTTC. This sequence encodes CASSLEGRVRDEQFF.